The sequence of this TCR beta chain was determined in a study of T-cell reconstitution after alpha-beta-depleted transplantation in children. The study, taken as a whole, reports: Day-60 TCRbeta diversity that was high in some patients was derived from surviving recipient T cells and thymic progenitors. By one year post-transplant, T-cell counts and diversity largely arose from T cells that were newly produced.

Unique molecular identifiers were incorporated into the prepared TCRbeta library. Via MiXCR, TCRdb re-called the PCR reads, giving one row per CDR3 protein. The sample contains 200,000 to 250,000 distinct CDR3 sequences, 9.5% to 13% of which appear only once. This clonotype was seen at least ten times. Its antigen is still unknown. The CDR3 extends over 12 amino acids. The germline V gene has CDR1 SQVTM and CDR2 ANQGSEA. Trimming removed 7 bases from V and 1 base from J, with 10 bases in between. This TCR derives from a child under three years old with acute myeloid leukemia, due to receive a stem cell transplant. V and J are TRBV29-1 and TRBJ1-1; tentatively, D is TRBD1 (6 bases). Sequenced material: PBMCs, taken before TCRalphabeta/CD19-depleted stem cell transplant. DNA for the CDR3: TGCAGCGCCGGGACACAGAACACTGAAGCTTTCTTT. It is translated as CSAGTQNTEAFF.